This T cell receptor (beta chain) comes out of a study of graft-versus-host responses after intestinal transplantation. Study summary: Each recipient received a multivisceral, liver-intestinal, or isolated intestinal graft. Findings and limits, study-wide: Early declines in HvG clones that occurred post-transplant were associated with peak circulating GvH clone levels. There were GvH clones found in recipient marrow, and some of them appeared first in ileum or blood.

Using immunoSEQ multiplex PCR, the repertoire was profiled, and TCRdb retains in-frame clones only, with some absent. The table has 100,000 to 140,000 clones, over 80% seen once. On this clone: Its antigen remains unidentified.

CDR1 is SGHAT, CDR2 FQNNGV, per germline. The CDR3 has 15 residues. V lost 0 bases to trimming and J lost 6 bases, with 14 bases between them. The TCR sequence derives from a human donor who was the organ donor for an intestinal transplant. The specimen comprised unstimulated CD4+ T cells sorted from spleen or lymph node cells, sampled before transplant. V and J are TRBV11-2 and TRBJ1-2, with TRBD1 as a possible D gene (6 bases). For the CDR3, the DNA is TGTGCCAGCAGCTTAGACCACGTAAGGGGGAATGGCTACACCTTC. Encoded protein: CASSLDHVRGNGYTF.